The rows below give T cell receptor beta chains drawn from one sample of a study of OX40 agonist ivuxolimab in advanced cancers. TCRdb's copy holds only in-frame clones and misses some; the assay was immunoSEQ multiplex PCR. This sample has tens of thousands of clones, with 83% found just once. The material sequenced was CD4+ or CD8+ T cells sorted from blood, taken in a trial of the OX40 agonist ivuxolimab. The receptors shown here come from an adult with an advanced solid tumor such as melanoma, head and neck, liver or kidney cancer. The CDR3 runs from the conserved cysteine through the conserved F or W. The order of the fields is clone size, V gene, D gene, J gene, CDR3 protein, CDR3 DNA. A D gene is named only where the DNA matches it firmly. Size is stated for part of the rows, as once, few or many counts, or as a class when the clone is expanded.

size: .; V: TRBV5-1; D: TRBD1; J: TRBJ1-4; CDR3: CASSLADRGGEKLFF; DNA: TGCGCCAGCAGCTTGGCGGACAGGGGAGGGGAAAAACTGTTTTTT
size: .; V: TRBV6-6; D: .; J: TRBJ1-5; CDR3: CASSYLGVSNQPQHF; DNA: TGTGCCAGCAGTTATCTCGGGGTAAGCAATCAGCCCCAGCATTTT
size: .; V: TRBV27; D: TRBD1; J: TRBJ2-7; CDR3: CASSFAGTAYEQYF; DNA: TGTGCCAGCAGTTTTGCCGGGACAGCCTACGAGCAGTACTTC
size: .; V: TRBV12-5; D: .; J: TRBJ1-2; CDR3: CASGLVAANYGYTF; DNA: TGTGCTAGTGGTTTGGTAGCGGCTAACTATGGCTACACCTTC
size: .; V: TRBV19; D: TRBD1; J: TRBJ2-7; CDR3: CASSDPGQAYEQYF; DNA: TGTGCCAGTAGTGATCCGGGACAGGCCTACGAGCAGTACTTC
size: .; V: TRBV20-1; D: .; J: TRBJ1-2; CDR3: CSATGGGGYTF; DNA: TGCAGTGCCACCGGAGGAGGTGGCTACACCTTC
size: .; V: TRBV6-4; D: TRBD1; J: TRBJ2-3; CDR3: CASSARQGSSDTQYF; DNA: TGTGCCAGCAGCGCTAGACAGGGATCTTCAGATACGCAGTATTTT
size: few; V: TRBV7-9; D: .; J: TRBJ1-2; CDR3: CASSKTGLGYGYTF; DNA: TGTGCCAGCAGTAAGACAGGTCTAGGCTATGGCTACACCTTC
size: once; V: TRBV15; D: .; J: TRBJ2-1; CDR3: CATMGSNEQFF; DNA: TGTGCCACCATGGGCTCCAATGAGCAGTTCTTC
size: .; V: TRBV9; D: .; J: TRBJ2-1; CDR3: CASSVEETEQFF; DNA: TGTGCCAGCAGCGTAGAAGAGACGGAGCAGTTCTTC
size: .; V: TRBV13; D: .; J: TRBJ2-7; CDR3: CASSLGGGSYEQYF; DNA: TGTGCCAGCAGCTTAGGCGGGGGTAGTTACGAGCAGTACTTC
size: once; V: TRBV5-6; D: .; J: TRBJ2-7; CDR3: CASSYKGAGDEQYF; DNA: TGTGCCAGCAGCTATAAGGGGGCGGGGGACGAGCAGTACTTC
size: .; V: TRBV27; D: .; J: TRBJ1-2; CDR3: CASSLVQGGGYTF; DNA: TGTGCCAGCAGTTTAGTACAGGGCGGTGGCTACACCTTC
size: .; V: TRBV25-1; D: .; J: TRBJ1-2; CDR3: CASSIHSSSGYTF; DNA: TGTGCCAGCAGTATTCACTCCTCCAGCGGCTACACCTTC
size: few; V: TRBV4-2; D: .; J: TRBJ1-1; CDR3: CASSQDRYRDLVNTEAFF; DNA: TGTGCCAGCAGCCAAGATCGGTACAGGGACCTGGTGAACACTGAAGCTTTCTTT
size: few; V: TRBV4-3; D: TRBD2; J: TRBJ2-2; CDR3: CASSQDRLAPGELFF; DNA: TGCGCCAGCAGCCAAGATCGACTAGCCCCCGGGGAGCTGTTTTTT
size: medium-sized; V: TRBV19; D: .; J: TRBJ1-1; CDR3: CASSIVHSLNTEAFF; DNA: TGTGCCAGTAGTATAGTCCACAGTTTGAACACTGAAGCTTTCTTT
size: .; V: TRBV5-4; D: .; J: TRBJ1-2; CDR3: CASSQVEADANGYTF; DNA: TGTGCCAGCAGCCAAGTAGAGGCCGACGCAAACGGCTACACCTTC
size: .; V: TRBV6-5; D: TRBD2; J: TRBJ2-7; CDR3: CASSVSGGWEQYF; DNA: TGTGCCAGCAGCGTCAGCGGGGGGTGGGAGCAGTACTTC
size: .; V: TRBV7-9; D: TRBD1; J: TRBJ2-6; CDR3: CASILGPGQGRLGANVLTF; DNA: TGTGCCAGCATCTTAGGACCGGGACAGGGGCGGTTGGGGGCCAACGTCCTGACTTTC
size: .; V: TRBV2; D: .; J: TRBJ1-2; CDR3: CASPRVREDPYGYTF; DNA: TGTGCCAGCCCGAGGGTCCGGGAAGATCCCTATGGCTACACCTTC
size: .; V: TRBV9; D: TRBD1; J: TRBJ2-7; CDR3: CASSVTGGTYEQYF; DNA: TGTGCCAGCAGCGTGACAGGGGGAACCTACGAGCAGTACTTC
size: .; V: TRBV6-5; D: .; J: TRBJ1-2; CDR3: CASSTGGARYGYTF; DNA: TGTGCCAGCAGCACCGGGGGCGCGCGGTATGGCTACACCTTC
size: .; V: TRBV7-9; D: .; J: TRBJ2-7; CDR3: CASSLGLGNYYEQYF; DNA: TGTGCCAGCAGCTTAGGGCTGGGGAACTACTACGAGCAGTACTTC
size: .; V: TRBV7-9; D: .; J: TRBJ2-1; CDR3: CASSLGSDEQFF; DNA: TGTGCCAGCAGCTTAGGTTCCGATGAGCAGTTCTTC